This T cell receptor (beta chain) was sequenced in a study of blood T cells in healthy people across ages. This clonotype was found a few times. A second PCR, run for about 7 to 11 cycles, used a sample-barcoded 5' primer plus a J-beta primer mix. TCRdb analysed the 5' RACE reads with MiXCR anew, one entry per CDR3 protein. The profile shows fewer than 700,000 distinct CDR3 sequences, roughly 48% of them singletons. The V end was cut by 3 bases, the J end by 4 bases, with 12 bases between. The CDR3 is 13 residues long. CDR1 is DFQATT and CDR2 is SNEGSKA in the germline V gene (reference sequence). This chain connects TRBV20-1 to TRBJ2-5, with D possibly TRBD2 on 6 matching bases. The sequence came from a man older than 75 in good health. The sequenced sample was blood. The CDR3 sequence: CSARGRGRETQYF. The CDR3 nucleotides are TGCAGTGCTAGGGGCCGGGGGAGAGAGACCCAGTACTTC.